This T cell receptor beta chain was profiled in a study of blood T cell repertoires in COVID-19. Turning to the study itself: Samples representing acute and convalescent COVID-19 were sourced from the United States, Italy and Spain. The cDNA or gDNA used as material had been derived from T cells, B-cell-depleted T cells, or PBMCs.

Per the study methods: By means of reference gene primer amplification, nucleated cell counts were estimated. Produced via immunoSEQ multiplex PCR; TCRdb's table is partial and in-frame only. V and J calls and clone size are those listed in that table; D and trimming were worked out from the DNA. The table shows 130,000 or so clones, with 85% occurring only once. V gave up 0 bases and J gave up 8 bases, with 16 bases separating them. This CDR3 region has 15 residues. Germline loops: CDR1 LGHDT, CDR2 YNNKEL (reference sequence). This TCR was recovered from a human donor in a cohort sampled during active COVID-19. V and J are TRBV3-1 (or the pseudogene TRBV3-2) and TRBJ1-2, with D maybe TRBD1 (6 bases). Specimen: peripheral blood. Here the CDR3 reads CASSQETRTAIGYTF. In nucleotides, the CDR3 is TGTGCCAGCAGCCAAGAAACTCGGACAGCAATCGGCTACACCTTC.